Listed below are T cell receptor beta chains from one sample, sequenced in a study of radiation and T cells in renal cell carcinoma. Generated by immunoSEQ multiplex PCR, the TCRdb table keeps only in-frame clones and is missing some. This table has about 130,000 clones, more than 75% appearing once. The sample here was blood, taken from a patient whose treatment included radiotherapy and nephrectomy. These receptors all stem from an older woman with renal cell carcinoma. Each CDR3 is given with its conserved first and last residue. A D gene is named only where the DNA matches it firmly.

j_call: TRBJ2-7; v_call: TRBV14; d_call: -; cdr3_nt: TGTGCCAGCAGCCAAGTTAGAGATTACTCCGAGCAGTACTTC; cdr3_aa: CASSQVRDYSEQYF
j_call: TRBJ2-1; v_call: TRBV6-1; d_call: TRBD2; cdr3_nt: TGTGCCAGCAGTAAGCTAGCGGGGGGCCAGGATGAGCAGTTCTTC; cdr3_aa: CASSKLAGGQDEQFF
j_call: TRBJ1-1; v_call: TRBV11-2; d_call: -; cdr3_nt: TGTGCCAGCAGCTTAGTAGCGGGGCTCCTGAACACTGAAGCTTTCTTT; cdr3_aa: CASSLVAGLLNTEAFF
j_call: TRBJ1-2; v_call: TRBV7-8; d_call: -; cdr3_nt: TGTGCCAGCAGCTTGGGCGGAGACTACGGCTACACCTTC; cdr3_aa: CASSLGGDYGYTF
j_call: TRBJ2-3; v_call: TRBV2; d_call: TRBD1; cdr3_nt: TGTGCCAGCAGTGAGGGACAGGGACGCGCAGATACGCAGTATTTT; cdr3_aa: CASSEGQGRADTQYF
j_call: TRBJ2-7; v_call: TRBV10-3; d_call: -; cdr3_nt: TGTGCCATCAGTGAGTCGGGACGGGACTACGAGCAGTACTTC; cdr3_aa: CAISESGRDYEQYF
j_call: TRBJ1-6; v_call: TRBV7-2; d_call: TRBD1; cdr3_nt: TGTGCCAGCAGCCCGGACAGGGTCGCAAATTCACCCCTCCACTTT; cdr3_aa: CASSPDRVANSPLHF
j_call: TRBJ2-2; v_call: TRBV19; d_call: -; cdr3_nt: TGTGCCAGTACCACGCCAGGGGCAAACACCGGGGAGCTGTTTTTT; cdr3_aa: CASTTPGANTGELFF
j_call: TRBJ2-7; v_call: TRBV11-2; d_call: TRBD2; cdr3_nt: TGTGCCAGCAGCTTAAGCGGGAACGAGCAGTACTTC; cdr3_aa: CASSLSGNEQYF
j_call: TRBJ1-2; v_call: TRBV7-2; d_call: -; cdr3_nt: TGTGCCAGCAGCTTAGACCCTGGCAGGGGACCCCACGGCTACACCTTC; cdr3_aa: CASSLDPGRGPHGYTF
j_call: TRBJ1-1; v_call: TRBV2; d_call: -; cdr3_nt: TGTGCCACCACCGCCCGGGGGATGAACACTGAAGCTTTCTTT; cdr3_aa: CATTARGMNTEAFF
j_call: TRBJ2-1; v_call: TRBV6-5; d_call: TRBD2; cdr3_nt: TGTGCCAGCAGCTTAGCGGGGGGAAGAGAGCAGTTCTTC; cdr3_aa: CASSLAGGREQFF
j_call: TRBJ1-1; v_call: TRBV6-1; d_call: -; cdr3_nt: TGTGCCAGCAGTGAAAGAAACGGCCGAGGGGCTTTCTTT; cdr3_aa: CASSERNGRGAFF
j_call: TRBJ1-2; v_call: TRBV19; d_call: -; cdr3_nt: TGTGCCAGTTACCGGGACACCCGATATGGCTACACCTTC; cdr3_aa: CASYRDTRYGYTF
j_call: TRBJ1-6; v_call: TRBV7-8; d_call: TRBD1; cdr3_nt: TGTGCCAGCAGCTTAGCGACAGGGTCTTCACCCCTCCACTTT; cdr3_aa: CASSLATGSSPLHF
j_call: TRBJ1-5; v_call: TRBV6-6; d_call: TRBD1; cdr3_nt: TGTGCCACATACAGGGGAGACTATAGCAATCAGCCCCAGCATTTT; cdr3_aa: CATYRGDYSNQPQHF
j_call: TRBJ2-5; v_call: TRBV6-5; d_call: -; cdr3_nt: TGTGCCAGCAGCCGGGCGGGCGAGACCCAGTACTTC; cdr3_aa: CASSRAGETQYF
j_call: TRBJ2-5; v_call: TRBV27; d_call: -; cdr3_nt: TGTGCCAGCAGTACCTATACTGGAGAGACCCAGTACTTC; cdr3_aa: CASSTYTGETQYF
j_call: TRBJ2-7; v_call: TRBV7-2; d_call: TRBD2; cdr3_nt: TGTGCCAGCAGCTTAGAGGGACTAGCTATTGAGCAGTACTTC; cdr3_aa: CASSLEGLAIEQYF
j_call: TRBJ1-2; v_call: TRBV13; d_call: -; cdr3_nt: TGTGCCAGCAGCTTGGGGAGGGTCGGGATCGGCTATGGCTACACCTTC; cdr3_aa: CASSLGRVGIGYGYTF
j_call: TRBJ1-4; v_call: TRBV9; d_call: TRBD1; cdr3_nt: TGTGCCAGCAGCGTAGGGACAGGGGCTAATGAAAAACTGTTTTTT; cdr3_aa: CASSVGTGANEKLFF
j_call: TRBJ2-7; v_call: TRBV27; d_call: TRBD1; cdr3_nt: TGTGCCAGCAGTTTATCGGACAGGTACGAGCAGTACTTC; cdr3_aa: CASSLSDRYEQYF
j_call: TRBJ2-3; v_call: TRBV7-2; d_call: TRBD2; cdr3_nt: TGTGCCAGCAGCAGAAAACTAGCGGGGTATAGCACAGATACGCAGTATTTT; cdr3_aa: CASSRKLAGYSTDTQYF